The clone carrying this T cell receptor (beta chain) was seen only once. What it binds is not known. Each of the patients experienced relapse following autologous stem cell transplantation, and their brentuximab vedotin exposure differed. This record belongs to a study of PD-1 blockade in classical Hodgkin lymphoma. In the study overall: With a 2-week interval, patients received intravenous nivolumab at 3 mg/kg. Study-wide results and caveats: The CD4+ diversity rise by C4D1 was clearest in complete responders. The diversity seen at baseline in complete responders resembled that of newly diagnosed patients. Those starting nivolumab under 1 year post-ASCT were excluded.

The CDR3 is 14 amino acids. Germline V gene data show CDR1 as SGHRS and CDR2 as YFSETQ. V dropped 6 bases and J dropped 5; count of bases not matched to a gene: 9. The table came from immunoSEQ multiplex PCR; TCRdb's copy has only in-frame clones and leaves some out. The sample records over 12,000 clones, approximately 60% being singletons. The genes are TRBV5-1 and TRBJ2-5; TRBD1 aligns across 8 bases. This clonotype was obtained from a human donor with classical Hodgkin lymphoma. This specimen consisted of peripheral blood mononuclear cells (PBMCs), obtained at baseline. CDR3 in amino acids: CASTSVRDRETQYF. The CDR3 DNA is TGCGCCAGCACCTCCGTAAGGGACAGGGAGACCCAGTACTTC.